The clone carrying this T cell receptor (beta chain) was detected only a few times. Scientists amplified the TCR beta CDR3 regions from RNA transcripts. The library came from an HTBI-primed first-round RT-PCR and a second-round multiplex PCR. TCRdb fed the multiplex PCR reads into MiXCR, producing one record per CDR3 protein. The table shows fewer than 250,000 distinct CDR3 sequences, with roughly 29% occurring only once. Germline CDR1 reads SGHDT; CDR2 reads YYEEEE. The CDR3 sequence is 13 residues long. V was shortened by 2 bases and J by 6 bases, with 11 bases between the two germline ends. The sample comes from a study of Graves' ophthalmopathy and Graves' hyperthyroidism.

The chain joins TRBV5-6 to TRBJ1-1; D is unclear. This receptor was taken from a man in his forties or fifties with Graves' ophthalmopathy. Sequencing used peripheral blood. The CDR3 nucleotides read TGTGCCAGCAGCTTTGGTATGGCACCTGAAGCTTTCTTT. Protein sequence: CASSFGMAPEAFF.